The clone carrying this T cell receptor (gamma chain) was seen many times. Its target is unknown. It differs at one base from a far larger clone, so likely a read error. Other DNA sequences in the same sample also yield this CDR3. The data are from a study of γδ T cells in repeated Plasmodium falciparum infection. Overall study context: Samples were taken at baseline, before some infections, and 21 days after each.

Germline V CDR1 and CDR2: GITISATS, ISYDGTV (reference sequence). CDR3 length equals 16 residues. TCRdb re-called clones from the multiplex PCR reads using CATT. Seen here are roughly 32,000 gamma-chain clones, over 1.1% observed once, and the top ten hold just under 20%. Bulk repertoires came from Vgamma9/Vdelta2+ or Vdelta2-negative gammadelta T cells flow-sorted from PBMC. Study observations and caveats: Vdelta2-negative gammadelta repertoires, largely Vdelta1+, seemingly showed infection-driven waves of new clonal selection. Compared with Australian children, Malian Vdelta2-negative repertoires seemed more clonal, less diverse, less shared.

V usage is TRGV9 and J usage is TRGJP. This clonotype was obtained from a pool of human donors (malaria-infected and uninfected, not separated). The sample taken for sequencing was gamma-delta T cells from blood. This CDR3 reads CALWETQELGKKIKVF. Here the CDR3 DNA reads TGTGCCTTGTGGGAGACCCAAGAGCTGGGCAAAAAAATCAAGGTATTT.